The clone carrying this TCR beta chain has only a few counts. As yet, its antigen is unknown. The CDR3 runs to 14 residues. The germline gives CDR1 SGDLS, CDR2 YYNGEE. The V gene lost 3 bases and the J gene lost 2 bases, with 10 bases spanning the gap. Production of TCR cDNA was by 5'RACE template switching, which also added a universal primer site and UMIs. Each CDR3 protein is one row after TCRdb ran MiXCR on the 5' RACE reads. Of 150,000 to 200,000 distinct CDR3 sequences listed, approximately 10% are singletons. This sample is part of a study of T cells after yellow fever vaccination. Broader study findings: A small proportion of clonotypes was detected in both the CD4 and CD8 compartments. Reappearing after the booster were most of the clones from primary vaccination (less than 98% CD4, 88% CD8). Contamination of FACS-sorted repertoires by abundant clonotypes from the bulk population could occur.

Material: CD8+ T cells sorted from PBMCs, obtained 15 days after the yellow fever booster vaccination. J is TRBJ2-3 and V is TRBV9; maybe TRBD1 (6 bases). The sequence was collected from a man aged 18 to 30 who received the YFV17D yellow fever vaccine. CDR3 coding DNA: TGTGCCAGCAGCGGCAGGGGTGACACAGATACGCAGTATTTT. Its translation is CASSGRGDTDTQYF.